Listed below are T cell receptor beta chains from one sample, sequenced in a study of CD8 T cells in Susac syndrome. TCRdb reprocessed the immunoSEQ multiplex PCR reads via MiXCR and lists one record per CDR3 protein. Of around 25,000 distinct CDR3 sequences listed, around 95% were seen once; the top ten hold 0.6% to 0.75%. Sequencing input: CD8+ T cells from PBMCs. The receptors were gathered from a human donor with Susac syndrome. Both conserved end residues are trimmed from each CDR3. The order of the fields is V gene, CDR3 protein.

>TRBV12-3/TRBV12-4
ASSSDAITTNTEAF
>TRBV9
ASSAETESRYGYT
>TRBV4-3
ASSQDSDSNQPQH
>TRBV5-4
ASSLYPIGTRSNYGYT
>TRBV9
ASSSTTQNYGYT
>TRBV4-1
ASSQPPTSGGASDTQY
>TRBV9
ASSLDPTIGGSGYGYT
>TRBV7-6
ASSLLAGAVGQTYRNIQY
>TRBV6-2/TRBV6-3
ASSYFRGDQPQH
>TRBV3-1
ASSQEAGDTEAF
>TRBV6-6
ASSPTRASYEQY
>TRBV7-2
ASSFFVDREQY
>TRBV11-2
ASSLVAGGRETQY
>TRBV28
ASSLATSGYGYT
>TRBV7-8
ASSLDSATNEKLF
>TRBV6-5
ASSYTGQPYGYT
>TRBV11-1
ASSLEGGRRQETQY
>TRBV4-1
ASAPGDRGRGGQPQH
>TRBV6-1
ASSIYRGPDTGELF
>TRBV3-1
ASSPPGQGYYGYT
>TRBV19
ASSMTGVTTDTQY
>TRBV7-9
ASSFSNQPQH
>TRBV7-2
ASSLQKRQETQY
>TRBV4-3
ASSQEAGEDTGELF
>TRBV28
ASSSLLTPAEQY
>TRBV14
ASSETGGEETQY
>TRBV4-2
ASSQEVEGAFYYGYT
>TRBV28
ASSPIGDSYEQY
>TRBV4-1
ASSLQGGARGGGSYNEQF
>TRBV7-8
ASSPGQEAYGYT
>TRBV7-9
ASSQGPQGPEAF
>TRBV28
ASSTGTGSYEQY
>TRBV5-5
ASSLESGGAEAF
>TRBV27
ASSSGTPNNEQF
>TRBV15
ATGGDLSGELF
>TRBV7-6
ASSSTESGTGGYLETQY
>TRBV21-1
ASSKVWYPNYEQY
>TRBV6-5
ASRPGPYEQY
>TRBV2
ASSEGGYTEAF
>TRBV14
ASSQDPGAGELF
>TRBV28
ASSSPWTDYEQY
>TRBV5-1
ASSSEDRIAYEQY
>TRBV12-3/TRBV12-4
ASRKGNIQY
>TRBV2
ASNFPYSHIGQGARTGELF
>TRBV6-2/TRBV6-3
ASSFRANTEAF
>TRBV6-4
ASSFSGGATDTQY
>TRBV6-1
ASSETASGGAYEQY
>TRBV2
ASRKRGDYEQY
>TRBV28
ASSLNRGAYNEQF
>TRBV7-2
ASSDSGQGRADYGYT
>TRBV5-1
ASSPPGGPYEQY
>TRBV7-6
ASSRPGTGDYQETQY
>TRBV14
ASSQWIFPHEQY